This T cell receptor beta chain was identified in a study of blood T cell repertoires in COVID-19. TCRdb's copy holds only in-frame clones and misses some; the assay was immunoSEQ multiplex PCR. In the table there are hundreds of thousands of clones, approximately 86% of which are singletons. The junction had 8 bases not matched to a gene; V was cut back by 4 bases and J by 3 bases. This CDR3 has 17 amino acids. The germline V gene encodes CDR1 SGHRS and CDR2 YFSETQ. Assignment of participants to cohorts was predicated upon participant-reported clinical history. The V call is TRBV5-1, the J call TRBJ1-4, with 11 bases matching TRBD1. Sequenced sample: PBMCs or T cells enriched from blood (not recorded which). This receptor was identified in a woman in her thirties who had been exposed to COVID-19. For the CDR3, the DNA is TGCGCCAGCAGCCTCGGACAGGGGGCGTGGGCTAATGAAAAACTGTTTTTT. Residues: CASSLGQGAWANEKLFF.